This is a list of T cell receptor beta chains from one sample in a study of T cells in Graves' hyperthyroidism and ophthalmopathy. TCRdb fed the multiplex PCR reads into MiXCR, producing one record per CDR3 protein. The sample consists of 300,000 to 450,000 distinct CDR3 sequences, about 14% of them appearing once. Specimen: blood. Receptors were obtained from a woman aged 30 to 39 with Graves' ophthalmopathy. Each CDR3 is given with its conserved first and last residue. The D gene is left open where the match is weak. The listing skips clone size in some rows; elsewhere it reads once, few, many or a size class.

>TRBJ2-7|many|TRBV6-1|.
CASSDEGVYEQYF
TGTGCCAGCAGTGATGAGGGAGTCTACGAGCAGTACTTC
>TRBJ1-1|few|TRBV7-9|.
CASSLSHMNTEAFF
TGTGCCAGCAGCTTAAGTCACATGAACACTGAAGCTTTCTTT
>TRBJ2-4|many|TRBV5-5|.
CASSLEVLGAKNIQYF
TGTGCCAGCAGCTTGGAGGTTCTAGGAGCCAAAAACATTCAGTACTTC
>TRBJ1-2|many|TRBV12-3/TRBV12-4|TRBD1
CASSLGSGGLRGYTF
TGTGCCAGCAGTTTAGGTTCAGGGGGTTTGCGTGGCTACACCTTC
>TRBJ2-2|many|TRBV7-3|.
CASSLSRATGELFF
TGTGCCAGCAGCTTATCCAGGGCCACCGGGGAGCTGTTTTTT
>TRBJ2-4|many|TRBV14|.
CASSQIEGGVHAKNIQYF
TGTGCCAGCAGCCAAATCGAGGGCGGGGTTCACGCCAAAAACATTCAGTACTTC
>TRBJ1-5|many|TRBV28|.
CASNELSNQPQHF
TGTGCCAGCAACGAGCTTAGCAATCAGCCCCAGCATTTT
>TRBJ2-2|many|TRBV30|TRBD2
CASDRSGGDFTGELFF
TGTGCCTCGGACCGTAGCGGGGGGGATTTCACCGGGGAGCTGTTTTTT
>TRBJ1-5|.|TRBV6-1|.
CASSDKTDNQPQHF
TGTGCCAGCAGTGATAAAACAGATAATCAGCCCCAGCATTTT
>TRBJ1-2|.|TRBV7-9|.
CASRLDEFYGYTF
TGTGCCAGCAGACTAGACGAGTTCTATGGCTACACCTTC
>TRBJ1-4|many|TRBV5-1|.
CASSFQGPAEKLFF
TGCGCCAGCAGCTTCCAGGGTCCGGCTGAAAAACTGTTTTTT
>TRBJ1-5|.|TRBV6-1|.
CASRTGLSNQPQHF
TGTGCCAGCAGAACAGGGTTAAGCAATCAGCCCCAGCATTTT
>TRBJ2-2|.|TRBV28|.
CVSSLDRMNTGELFF
TGTGTCAGCAGTCTTGACAGAATGAACACCGGGGAGCTGTTTTTT
>TRBJ2-1|many|TRBV11-3|.
CASSLTGSSYNEQFF
TGTGCCAGCAGCTTAACGGGAAGCTCCTACAATGAGCAGTTCTTC
>TRBJ2-7|many|TRBV7-9|.
CASTGQTYEQYF
TGTGCCAGCACGGGTCAGACCTACGAGCAGTACTTC
>TRBJ1-6|many|TRBV5-1|.
CASSWDIPNYPLHF
TGCGCCAGCAGCTGGGACATCCCCAACTACCCCCTCCACTTT
>TRBJ2-3|once|TRBV28|.
CASSMTGGRKTGTQYF
TGTGCCAGCAGTATGACGGGGGGCCGGAAGACCGGTACGCAGTATTTT
>TRBJ2-5|few|TRBV19|TRBD1
CATKGQGARSSTEGSQYF
TGTGCCACCAAGGGACAGGGGGCGCGTTCTTCGACGGAGGGGTCCCAGTACTTC
>TRBJ2-1|.|TRBV20-1|.
CSARDPGGPYNEQFF
TGCAGTGCTAGAGATCCCGGGGGGCCCTACAATGAGCAGTTCTTC
>TRBJ1-6|many|TRBV20-1|.
CSATGRIDSSYNSPLHF
TGCAGTGCTACAGGGCGGATCGATAGCTCCTATAATTCACCCCTCCACTTT
>TRBJ2-7|many|TRBV5-1|.
CASSYGLALPYEQYF
TGCGCCAGCAGTTACGGACTCGCCCTCCCCTACGAGCAGTACTTC
>TRBJ1-5|many|TRBV20-1|.
CSARWKESNQPQHF
TGCAGTGCTCGATGGAAGGAGAGCAATCAGCCCCAGCATTTT
>TRBJ2-3|few|TRBV20-1|.
CSAKTDTQYF
TGCAGTGCGAAAACAGATACGCAGTATTTT
>TRBJ1-2|many|TRBV27|TRBD1
CASSRTTGTGGEGYTF
TGTGCCAGCAGCCGAACAACCGGGACAGGGGGCGAAGGCTACACCTTC
>TRBJ2-5|.|TRBV5-4|TRBD2
CASSPLAGEETQYF
TGTGCCAGCAGCCCATTAGCGGGGGAAGAGACCCAGTACTTC
>TRBJ2-3|many|TRBV7-9|.
CASSPTGAKGTDTQYF
TGTGCCAGCAGCCCTACCGGGGCGAAGGGTACAGATACGCAGTATTTT
>TRBJ1-2|.|TRBV7-9|.
CASSQTSDSVNGYTF
TGTGCCAGCAGCCAGACATCGGACAGCGTCAATGGCTACACCTTC
>TRBJ2-2|many|TRBV6-1|.
CASSSQQGRKPNTGELFF
TGTGCCAGCAGTAGCCAACAGGGACGGAAGCCGAACACCGGGGAGCTGTTTTTT
>TRBJ2-7|few|TRBV5-1|TRBD2
CASSLSPVGGGEQYF
TGCGCCAGCAGCTTGTCTCCCGTCGGGGGGGGCGAGCAGTACTTC
>TRBJ1-1|many|TRBV2|.
CAPLPRPLQPASEAFF
TGTGCCCCACTTCCGAGGCCCCTACAACCCGCCTCTGAAGCTTTCTTT
>TRBJ1-3|many|TRBV28|.
CASRRTRVALSGNTIYF
TGTGCCAGCAGACGAACTAGGGTGGCTCTCTCTGGAAACACCATATATTTT
>TRBJ1-5|many|TRBV6-6|.
CASSYSQINQPQHF
TGTGCCAGCAGTTACAGCCAGATCAATCAGCCCCAGCATTTT
>TRBJ1-1|many|TRBV18|.
CASSLFTREAEAFF
TGTGCCAGCTCACTATTCACTCGGGAGGCTGAAGCTTTCTTT
>TRBJ1-6|many|TRBV7-2|.
CASSLGVRQNSPLHF
TGTGCCAGCAGCTTAGGGGTCAGACAAAATTCACCCCTCCACTTT